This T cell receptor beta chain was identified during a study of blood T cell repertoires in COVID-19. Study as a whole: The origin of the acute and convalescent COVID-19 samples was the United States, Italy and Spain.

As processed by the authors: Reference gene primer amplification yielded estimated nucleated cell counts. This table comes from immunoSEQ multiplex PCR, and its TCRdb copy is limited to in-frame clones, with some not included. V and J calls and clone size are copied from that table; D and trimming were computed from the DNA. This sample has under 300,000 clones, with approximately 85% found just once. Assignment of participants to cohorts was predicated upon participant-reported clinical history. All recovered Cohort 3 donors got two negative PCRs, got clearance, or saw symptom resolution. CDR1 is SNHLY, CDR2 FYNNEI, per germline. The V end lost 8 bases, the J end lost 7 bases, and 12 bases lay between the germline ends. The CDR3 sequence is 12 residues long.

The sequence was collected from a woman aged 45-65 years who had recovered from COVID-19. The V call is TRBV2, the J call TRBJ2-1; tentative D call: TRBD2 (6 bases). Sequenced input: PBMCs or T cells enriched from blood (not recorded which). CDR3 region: CASQRVWNEQFF. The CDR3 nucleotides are TGTGCCAGCCAGCGGGTTTGGAATGAGCAGTTCTTC.